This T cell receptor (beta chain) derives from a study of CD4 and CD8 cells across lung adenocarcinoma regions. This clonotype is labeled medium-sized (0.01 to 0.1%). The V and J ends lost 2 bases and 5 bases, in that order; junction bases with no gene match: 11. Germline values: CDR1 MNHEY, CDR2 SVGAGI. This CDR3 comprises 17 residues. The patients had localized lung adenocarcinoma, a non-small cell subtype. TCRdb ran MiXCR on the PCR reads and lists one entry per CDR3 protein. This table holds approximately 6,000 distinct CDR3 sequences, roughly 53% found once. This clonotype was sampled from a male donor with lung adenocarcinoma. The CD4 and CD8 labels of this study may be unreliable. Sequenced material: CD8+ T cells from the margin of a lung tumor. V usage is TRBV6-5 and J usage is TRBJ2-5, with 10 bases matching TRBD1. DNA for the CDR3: TGTGCCAGCAGTTACAACGGCGCGACAGGGGGCCGGGAGACCCAGTACTTC. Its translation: CASSYNGATGGRETQYF.